The rows below give T cell receptor beta chains drawn from one sample of a study of regulatory T cells in long-lasting Graves disease. TCRdb used MiXCR to reprocess the multiplex PCR reads, holding one entry per CDR3 protein. This table holds a few hundred thousand distinct CDR3 sequences, roughly a fifth found once. Source: peripheral blood mononuclear cells (PBMCs), taken when the disease was refractory, from a patient treated with antithyroid drugs. These receptors were obtained from a female donor with Graves disease. CDR3s include the opening cysteine and the closing phenylalanine or tryptophan. A D gene is named only where the DNA matches it firmly. Only part of the rows carry a size: once, few, many, or a class if the clone is expanded.

CASSLGPGRTKAYEQYF TGCGCCAGCAGCTTGGGGCCGGGGCGGACAAAGGCCTACGAGCAGTACTTC TRBV5-1 - - TRBJ2-7 17
CAISETGLGAFF TGTGCCATCAGTGAGACAGGATTAGGAGCTTTCTTT TRBV10-3 - - TRBJ1-1 12
CASSQESSGRAGELFF TGTGCCAGCAGCCAAGAGTCCTCGGGAAGGGCCGGGGAGCTGTTTTTT TRBV3-1 - few TRBJ2-2 16
CASSLWIQDLNYGYTF TGTGCCAGCAGCTTGTGGATACAGGACCTTAACTATGGCTACACCTTC TRBV5-6 - many TRBJ1-2 16
CSVVDSVNEKLFF TGCAGCGTTGTTGACAGCGTTAATGAAAAACTGTTTTTT TRBV29-1 - few TRBJ1-4 13
CSVEGSAGEETQYF TGCAGCGTTGAAGGTTCGGCAGGGGAAGAGACCCAGTACTTC TRBV29-1 - many TRBJ2-5 14
CASSQTLAGAGYEQYF TGCGCCAGCAGCCAAACTCTAGCGGGAGCTGGGTACGAGCAGTACTTC TRBV4-1 TRBD2 - TRBJ2-7 16
CASSQERTSVITGELFF TGTGCCAGCAGCCAAGAAAGGACTAGCGTGATCACCGGGGAGCTGTTTTTT TRBV3-1 TRBD2 few TRBJ2-2 17
CASISSGGAETQYF TGTGCCAGCATCTCCTCGGGGGGCGCGGAGACCCAGTACTTC TRBV6-2/TRBV6-3 - many TRBJ2-5 14
CATTTASRNTIYF TGTGCCACCACTACAGCGAGTAGGAACACCATATATTTT TRBV15 - many TRBJ1-3 13
CASSLPGPAQPQHF TGTGCCAGCAGCTTGCCCGGGCCCGCACAGCCCCAGCATTTT TRBV7-9 - few TRBJ1-5 14
CASSPADGHSYEQYF TGTGCCAGCAGCCCAGCGGACGGACACTCCTACGAGCAGTACTTC TRBV7-9 - - TRBJ2-7 15
CAIRSLTLTGELFF TGTGCCATCAGATCCTTGACCCTCACCGGGGAGCTGTTTTTT TRBV10-3 - many TRBJ2-2 14
CASSRGTGGNTEAFF TGTGCCAGCAGCCGGGGGACAGGGGGCAACACTGAAGCTTTCTTT TRBV6-2/TRBV6-3 TRBD1 - TRBJ1-1 15
CASRVFSYEQYF TGTGCCAGCAGGGTATTCTCCTACGAGCAGTACTTC TRBV6-1 - many TRBJ2-7 12
CSARPSGYYEQYF TGCAGTGCTAGACCTAGCGGGTATTACGAGCAGTACTTC TRBV20-1 TRBD2 - TRBJ2-7 13
CASSLIGTGDEKLFF TGTGCCAGCAGCTTAATAGGGACAGGGGATGAAAAACTGTTTTTT TRBV7-2 TRBD1 many TRBJ1-4 15
CATSVDGNYGYTF TGTGCCACCAGCGTAGACGGGAACTATGGCTACACCTTC TRBV24-1 - few TRBJ1-2 13
CATSRDPDHTYEQYF TGTGCCACCAGCAGAGATCCGGACCACACCTACGAGCAGTACTTC TRBV15 - many TRBJ2-7 15
CASSKDSSYEQYF TGCGCCAGCAGCAAAGACAGCTCCTACGAGCAGTACTTC TRBV4-1 - few TRBJ2-7 13
CASGTGKYEQYF TGTGCCAGCGGGACAGGGAAATACGAGCAGTACTTC TRBV5-6 TRBD1 - TRBJ2-7 12
CASSRDRTTDTQYF TGTGCCAGCAGCAGGGACAGGACCACAGATACGCAGTATTTT TRBV9 TRBD1 - TRBJ2-3 14
CATSRVPGTGSPDTQYF TGTGCCACCAGCAGAGTTCCCGGGACAGGCAGCCCAGATACGCAGTATTTT TRBV15 TRBD1 - TRBJ2-3 17
CSASFDREETQYF TGCAGTGCTAGTTTCGACAGGGAAGAGACCCAGTACTTC TRBV20-1 TRBD1 many TRBJ2-5 13
CASRDINGGELFF TGTGCCAGCAGGGACATCAATGGCGGGGAGCTGTTTTTT TRBV12-3/TRBV12-4 - many TRBJ2-2 13
CASSLEWTSNYGYTF TGTGCCAGCAGCTTAGAGTGGACAAGCAACTATGGCTACACCTTC TRBV7-8 - many TRBJ1-2 15
CATSRDGGSGANVLTF TGTGCCACCAGCAGAGATGGGGGCTCTGGGGCCAACGTCCTGACTTTC TRBV15 - few TRBJ2-6 16
CATSRDTLAGGYEQYF TGTGCCACCAGCAGAGATACCCTTGCAGGGGGGTACGAGCAGTACTTC TRBV15 - - TRBJ2-7 16
CATSFQRFTDTQYF TGTGCCACCAGCTTCCAGCGTTTCACAGATACGCAGTATTTT TRBV15 - - TRBJ2-3 14
CASSTRGFGLDEQYF TGTGCCAGCAGCACCAGGGGGTTTGGTCTGGACGAGCAGTACTTC TRBV6-1 TRBD1 - TRBJ2-7 15
CASSEFVVVETEAFF TGTGCCAGCAGTGAATTTGTGGTTGTTGAGACTGAAGCTTTCTTT TRBV6-1 - - TRBJ1-1 15
CASTIAGEFETQYF TGTGCCAGCACCATAGCGGGAGAATTTGAGACCCAGTACTTC TRBV12-3/TRBV12-4 TRBD2 many TRBJ2-5 14
CASSVGGKTEAFF TGTGCCAGCAGCGTGGGGGGGAAAACTGAAGCTTTCTTT TRBV9 - few TRBJ1-1 13
CSARSASSTQGILTDTQYF TGCAGTGCTAGATCCGCTTCTTCAACCCAGGGGATCCTCACAGATACGCAGTATTTT TRBV20-1 - - TRBJ2-3 19
CASSQEIGNYGYTF TGTGCCAGCAGCCAAGAGATAGGGAACTATGGCTACACCTTC TRBV14 - many TRBJ1-2 14
CASSFRTSGKEADTQYF TGTGCCAGCAGTTTCAGGACTAGCGGGAAGGAGGCAGATACGCAGTATTTT TRBV6-2/TRBV6-3 TRBD2 - TRBJ2-3 17
CATSETLEYQETQYF TGTGCCACCAGTGAAACATTGGAGTACCAAGAGACCCAGTACTTC TRBV24-1 - - TRBJ2-5 15
CASSLTGSNEKLFF TGTGCCAGCAGTTTAACAGGCTCTAATGAAAAACTGTTTTTT TRBV27 - few TRBJ1-4 14
CASSSTGGLLETQYF TGTGCCAGCAGTTCGACAGGGGGGTTGTTAGAGACCCAGTACTTC TRBV28 TRBD1 many TRBJ2-5 15
CSVEGSGYNEQFF TGCAGCGTTGAAGGAAGCGGGTACAATGAGCAGTTCTTC TRBV29-1 - - TRBJ2-1 13
CATTTGDTEAFF TGTGCCACCACAACAGGGGACACTGAAGCTTTCTTT TRBV10-3 TRBD1 few TRBJ1-1 12
CASSSSNREGTEAFF TGTGCCAGCAGCTCCTCGAACAGGGAGGGCACTGAAGCTTTCTTT TRBV7-9 - many TRBJ1-1 15
CASSDDGDQPQHF TGTGCCAGCAGTGATGACGGGGATCAGCCCCAGCATTTT TRBV6-1 - - TRBJ1-5 13
CASSEAAGQETQYF TGTGCCAGCAGTGAAGCAGCGGGGCAAGAGACCCAGTACTTC TRBV2 TRBD2 many TRBJ2-5 14
CASSSMDRGNTIYF TGTGCCAGCAGCTCAATGGACAGGGGAAACACCATATATTTT TRBV11-2 TRBD1 many TRBJ1-3 14
CSGLGTSGLNTGELFF TGCAGCGGTCTGGGGACTAGCGGACTGAACACCGGGGAGCTGTTTTTT TRBV29-1 TRBD2 many TRBJ2-2 16
CASSPPLAYLTYGYTF TGTGCCAGCAGCCCCCCCTTGGCCTACCTGACCTATGGCTACACCTTC TRBV3-1 - - TRBJ1-2 16
CATSRDTEDGYTF TGTGCCACCAGCAGAGATACTGAGGATGGCTACACCTTC TRBV15 - many TRBJ1-2 13
CASSQDWGGPGLAGETQYF TGTGCCAGCAGCCAAGATTGGGGCGGACCGGGACTAGCGGGAGAGACCCAGTACTTC TRBV14 TRBD2 many TRBJ2-5 19
CASSLTLGNYNEQFF TGTGCCAGCAGTTTAACCCTGGGCAACTACAATGAGCAGTTCTTC TRBV28 - - TRBJ2-1 15
CASSFGGSGAYEQYF TGCGCCAGCAGCTTTGGTGGGAGCGGTGCCTACGAGCAGTACTTC TRBV5-1 - - TRBJ2-7 15
CASSFSGGQRSYEQYF TGTGCCAGCAGTTTTTCAGGGGGGCAGAGGTCCTACGAGCAGTACTTC TRBV28 - - TRBJ2-7 16
CASSEGPHRAGELFF TGTGCCAGCAGCGAGGGACCCCATCGGGCCGGGGAGCTGTTTTTT TRBV5-8 - - TRBJ2-2 15
CASSSPGGVNTEAFF TGTGCCAGCAGCTCCCCGGGGGGGGTGAACACTGAAGCTTTCTTT TRBV28 - - TRBJ1-1 15
CATSRERGLAGGFGDEQYF TGTGCCACCAGCAGAGAGCGGGGGTTAGCGGGAGGGTTTGGAGACGAGCAGTACTTC TRBV15 TRBD2 few TRBJ2-7 19
CASRTRTGGRQPQHF TGTGCCAGCAGGACTCGAACAGGGGGCAGACAGCCCCAGCATTTT TRBV28 TRBD1 - TRBJ1-5 15
CASRDVAEPPWTQYF TGTGCCAGTAGGGATGTAGCGGAGCCACCATGGACCCAGTACTTC TRBV19 - - TRBJ2-5 15